Sequencing of this TCR beta chain was carried out in a study of T cell responses to AZD1222 COVID-19 vaccine. Study results and limitations: Seropositive status at baseline applied to only five to seven AZD1222 recipients. Regions 160-218 and 743-854 held dominance among vaccine-associated CD4 TCRs, which spanned spike. There were mostly white British donors and more females than males, and clonal diversity was possibly underestimated. Increases in Spike-specific TCR breadth and depth were seen after two AZD1222 doses.

About this clone itself: The antigen remains undetermined.

The CDR3 has 16 residues. The V gene end was trimmed by 6 bases and the J gene end by 2 bases; junction bases not matched to a gene: 6. Germline lookup yields CDR1 SNHLY and CDR2 FYNNEI. Data came from immunoSEQ multiplex PCR; TCRdb stores just in-frame clones and leaves some out. Altogether 85,000 to 110,000 clones are present, 90% being singletons, with the ten largest covering about 4.8%. This sample comprised peripheral blood, obtained on day 0 of AZD1222 vaccination. V is TRBV2 and J is TRBJ1-6; 8 positions agree with TRBD1. This receptor was identified in an adult in good health. The CDR3: CASRVDRGPYNSPLHF. The CDR3 nucleotides read TGTGCCAGCAGGGTCGACAGGGGTCCCTATAATTCACCCCTCCACTTT.